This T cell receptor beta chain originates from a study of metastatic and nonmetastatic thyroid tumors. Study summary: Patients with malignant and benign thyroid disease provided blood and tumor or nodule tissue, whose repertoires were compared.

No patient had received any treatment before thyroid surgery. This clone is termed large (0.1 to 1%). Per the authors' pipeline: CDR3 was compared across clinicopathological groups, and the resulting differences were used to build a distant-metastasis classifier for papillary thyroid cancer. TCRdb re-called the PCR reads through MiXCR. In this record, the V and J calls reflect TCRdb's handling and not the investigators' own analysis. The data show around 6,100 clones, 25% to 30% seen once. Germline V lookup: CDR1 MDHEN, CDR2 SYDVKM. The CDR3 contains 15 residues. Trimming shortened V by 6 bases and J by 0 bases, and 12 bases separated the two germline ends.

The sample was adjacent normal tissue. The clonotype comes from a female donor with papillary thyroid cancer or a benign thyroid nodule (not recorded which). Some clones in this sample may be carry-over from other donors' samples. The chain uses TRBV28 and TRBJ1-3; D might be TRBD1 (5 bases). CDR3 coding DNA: TGTGCCAGCAGCTTGGGGGTTCGCTCTGGAAACACCATATATTTT. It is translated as CASSLGVRSGNTIYF.